This T cell receptor (beta chain) comes out of a study of identical twins. V gave up 7 bases and J gave up 5 bases, with 13 bases separating them. The CDR3 has 13 amino acids. This clonotype showed up many times. Its antigen is undetermined. TCRdb reanalysed the 5' RACE reads using MiXCR and keeps one entry per CDR3 protein. The sample includes 450,000 to 650,000 distinct CDR3 sequences, nearly 10% of them seen just once. Overall study findings and caveats: For monozygotic twins, models underestimated out-of-frame TCR alpha sharing. The analysis was cross-sectional rather than longitudinal within donors.

The same specimen was also included in a second study, on yellow fever vaccine responses in identical twins.

This chain connects TRBV12-3 or TRBV12-4 to TRBJ2-3; tentatively, D is TRBD2 (5 bases). This sequence was found in a woman younger than 35 in good health. The sequenced sample consisted of PBMCs. CDR3 protein: CASKADEGDTQYF. CDR3 in DNA: TGTGCCAGCAAAGCGGACGAAGGAGATACGCAGTATTTT.